This is a list of T cell receptor beta chains from one sample in a study of cytomegalovirus exposure and HLA in healthy donors. The data were produced by immunoSEQ multiplex PCR, yet TCRdb's version contains in-frame clones alone and is incomplete. This sample has just under 250,000 clones, with 82% found just once. What was sequenced was PBMCs. The source is a woman between 40 and 50 years old in good health and CMV-seropositive. The CDR3 runs from the conserved cysteine through the conserved F or W. The D gene is left open where the match is weak. A row's size may be missing; if present it is once, few, many or a size class.

>NA|TRBD1|TRBJ2-1|TRBV10-1
TGCGCCAGCAGTGCTAGGACAGGGATCTACAATGAGCAGTTCTTC
CASSARTGIYNEQFF
>once|NA|TRBJ1-3|TRBV30
TGTGCCTGGAAACTTTACTCTGGAAACACCATATATTTT
CAWKLYSGNTIYF
>few|NA|TRBJ2-7|TRBV11-2
TGTGCCAGCAGCTTCACAGAGTTCTACGAGCAGTACTTC
CASSFTEFYEQYF
>NA|NA|TRBJ2-7|TRBV21-1
TGTGCCAGCAGCCCCCCCCAGGTCAAGGTTCGGGGACACGAGCAGTACTTC
CASSPPQVKVRGHEQYF
>NA|NA|TRBJ1-3|TRBV29-1
TGCAGCGTTGTCAGCTCTGGAAACACCATATATTTT
CSVVSSGNTIYF
>NA|TRBD1|TRBJ2-2|TRBV7-2
TGTGCCAGCAGCACCCGGACAGGGAGGAGGGCCGGGGAGCTGTTTTTT
CASSTRTGRRAGELFF
>NA|NA|TRBJ2-7|TRBV7-2
TGTGCCAGCAGCTTAGCTAGTCGTTCCTACGAGCAGTACTTC
CASSLASRSYEQYF
>NA|NA|TRBJ1-1|TRBV2
TGTGCCAGCAGTGATTCCCCACTCGGGACTGAAGCTTTCTTT
CASSDSPLGTEAFF
>NA|NA|TRBJ1-4|TRBV21-1
TGTGCCAGCTTTGGAAACGGAGGGGAAAAACTGTTTTTT
CASFGNGGEKLFF
>NA|TRBD2|TRBJ2-1|TRBV10-2
TGCGCCAGCAGTGAGTATGGGTCGCCTAGCGGGAATGAGCAGTTCTTC
CASSEYGSPSGNEQFF
>few|TRBD1|TRBJ1-5|TRBV5-8
TGTGCCAGCAGCCTGACAGGGTATGGGCCGCCCCAGCATTTT
CASSLTGYGPPQHF
>NA|TRBD2|TRBJ2-1|TRBV30
TGTGCCTGGGGGGGAACTAGCGGGAAGCAGTTCTTC
CAWGGTSGKQFF
>NA|TRBD1|TRBJ2-2|TRBV7-6
TGTGCCAGCAGCTTAGCTCCTCCCCCGGACAGGGGGAACACCGGGGAGCTGTTTTTT
CASSLAPPPDRGNTGELFF